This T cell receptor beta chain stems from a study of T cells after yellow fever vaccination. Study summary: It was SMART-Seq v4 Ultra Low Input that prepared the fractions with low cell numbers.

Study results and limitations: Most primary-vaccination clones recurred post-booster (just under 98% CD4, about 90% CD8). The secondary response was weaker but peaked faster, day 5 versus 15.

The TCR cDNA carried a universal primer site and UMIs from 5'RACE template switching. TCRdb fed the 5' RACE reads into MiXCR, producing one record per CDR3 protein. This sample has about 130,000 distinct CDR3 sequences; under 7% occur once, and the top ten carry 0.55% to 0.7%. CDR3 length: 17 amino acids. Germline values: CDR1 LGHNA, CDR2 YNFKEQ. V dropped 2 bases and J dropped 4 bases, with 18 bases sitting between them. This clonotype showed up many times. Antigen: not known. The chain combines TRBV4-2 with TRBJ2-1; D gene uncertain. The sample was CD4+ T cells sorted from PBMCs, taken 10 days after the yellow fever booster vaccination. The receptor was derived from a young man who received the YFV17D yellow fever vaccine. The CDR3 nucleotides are TGTGCCAGCAGCCAAACAATGGGTCCAAATAAGTACAATGAGCAGTTCTTC. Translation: CASSQTMGPNKYNEQFF.